The T cell receptor (beta chain) under discussion was sequenced for a study of blood T cell repertoires in COVID-19. For the study at large: The analysed material was cDNA or gDNA that came from T cells, B-cell-depleted T cells, or PBMCs.

Profiled with immunoSEQ multiplex PCR; TCRdb holds only in-frame clones, not every one. Of 130,000 to 150,000 clones listed, approximately 82% are singletons. CDR3 length: 18 residues. With 3 bases clipped from V and 5 bases from J, the junction kept 11 bases outside the gene matches. Germline CDR1 LGHDT, CDR2 YNNKEL (reference sequence). The TCR sequence derives from a man between 60 and 75 years old with active or convalescent COVID-19. This chain uses TRBV3-1 (or the pseudogene TRBV3-2) with TRBJ2-2, with 11 bases that match TRBD1. Input material: peripheral blood. DNA for the CDR3: TGTGCCAGCAGCCAGCCCTTTGGGACAGGGGGATTAACCGGGGAGCTGTTTTTT. Its translation is CASSQPFGTGGLTGELFF.